This entry is about one TCR beta chain. The target antigen is unknown. Just one base apart from a much larger clone, this may be a read error. It was with a sample-barcoded 5' primer and a J-beta primer mix that a second PCR of roughly 7 to 12 cycles was run. Per-sample output comprised a minimum of 2.5 million paired-end reads containing CDR3. One entry per CDR3 protein results from TCRdb running MiXCR on the 5' RACE reads. The table has roughly 680,000 distinct CDR3 sequences, 52% seen once. This specimen comes from a study of blood T cells in healthy people across ages. Study-level findings and limits: Donors of long life had a larger count of naive CD4+ cells and greater diversity than aged donors.

The clonotype was recovered from a woman aged 80 or over in good health. The sequenced sample consisted of blood.

The CDR3: CASSLETPAYNEQYF. The CDR3 DNA follows: TGTGCCAGCAGCTTAGAGACGCCCGCCTACAATGAGCAGTACTTC. The V call is TRBV7-9, the J call TRBJ2-1, with no clear D. TRBJ2-7 matches the DNA end more closely, so the J call is doubtful. The CDR3 spans 15 residues. Per the germline V gene, CDR1 is SEHNR and CDR2 is FQNEAQ (reference sequence).